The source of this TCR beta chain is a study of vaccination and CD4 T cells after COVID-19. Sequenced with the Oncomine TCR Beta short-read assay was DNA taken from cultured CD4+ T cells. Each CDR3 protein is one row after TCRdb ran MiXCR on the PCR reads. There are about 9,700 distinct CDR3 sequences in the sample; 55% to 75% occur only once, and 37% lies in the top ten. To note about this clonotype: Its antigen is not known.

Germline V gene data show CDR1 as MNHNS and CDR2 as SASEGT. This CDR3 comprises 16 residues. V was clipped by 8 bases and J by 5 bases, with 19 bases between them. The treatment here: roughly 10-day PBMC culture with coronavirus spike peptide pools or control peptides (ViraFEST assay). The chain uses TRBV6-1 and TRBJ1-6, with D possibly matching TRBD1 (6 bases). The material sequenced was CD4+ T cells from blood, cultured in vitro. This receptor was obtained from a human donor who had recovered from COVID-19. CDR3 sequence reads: CASRHTGRPDNSPLHF. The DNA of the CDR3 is TGTGCCAGCCGGCATACAGGGAGACCTGATAATTCACCCCTCCACTTT.